What follows are 20 T cell receptor beta chains derived from one specimen sequenced in a study of blood T cell repertoires in COVID-19. Sequenced by immunoSEQ multiplex PCR; TCRdb stores in-frame clones only, minus some. The sample lists 100,000 to 120,000 clones; roughly 85% were seen once. The specimen sequenced was peripheral blood. All receptors derive from a human donor in a cohort sampled during active COVID-19.

The rearrangement uses TRBV27 and TRBJ2-1, with D maybe TRBD2 (7 bases). From germline, CDR1 is MNHEY and CDR2 SMNVEV (reference sequence). This CDR3 is built from 15 residues. Trimming took 3 bases from V and 3 from J, leaving 12 bases between them. The CDR3 coding sequence is TGTGCCAGCAGTTTTTGGGGGGGCAGCTACAATGAGCAGTTCTTC. Its protein is CASSFWGGSYNEQFF.

This chain joins TRBV25-1 and TRBJ2-5, with 9 positions matching TRBD1. The CDR3 totals 16 residues. V lost 7 bases to trimming and J lost 4 bases; unmatched junction nucleotides: 13. The V gene's germline CDR1 is MGHDK and CDR2 SYGVNS. The CDR3 nucleotides read TGTGCCAGCACCGGGGCGGGACAGGGCTACGGAGAGACCCAGTACTTC. This gives the protein CASTGAGQGYGETQYF.

The sample holds one count of this clone. J is TRBJ2-7 and V is TRBV3-1 (or the pseudogene TRBV3-2); 9 bases agree with TRBD2. With 6 bases clipped from V and 3 bases from J, the junction kept 3 bases outside the gene matches. Per germline, CDR1 LGHDT and CDR2 YNNKEL (reference sequence). The CDR3 is 13 residues long. CDR3 protein: CASRRGGRYEQYF. The CDR3 nucleotides are TGTGCCAGCAGGCGGGGGGGCCGCTACGAGCAGTACTTC.

This chain links TRBV15 with TRBJ2-2, with TRBD1 matching 9 bases. The CDR3 has 16 residues. Germline CDR1 is LNHNV and CDR2 is YYDKDF (reference sequence). V trimming: 8 bases; J trimming: 5 bases; junction bases outside the gene matches: 12. CDR3 nucleotides: TGTGCCACCGGAACGGACAGGGGTTCAATAACCGGGGAGCTGTTTTTT. Translated: CATGTDRGSITGELFF.

This clone was observed a handful of times. The gene calls are TRBV9 and TRBJ2-4; maybe TRBD1 (5 bases). With 1 base removed from V and 8 bases from J, the gap between germline ends came to 13 bases. CDR3 length equals 14 residues. CDR1 SGDLS and CDR2 YYNGEE come from the germline V gene. The CDR3, as DNA: TGTGCCAGCAGCGTAAGGGGCCCTGGAGACATTCAGTACTTC. Its protein is CASSVRGPGDIQYF. Supplemented by reference TRBV9 and TRBJ2-4, the full variable domain reads DSGVTQTPKHLITATGQRVTLRCSPRSGDLSVYWYQQSLDQGLQFLIQYYNGEERAKGNILERFSAQQFPDLHSELNLSSLELGDSALYFCASSVRGPGDIQYFGAGTRLSVL.

The chain uses TRBV19 and TRBJ2-7, with TRBD1 as a possible D gene (5 bases). Between the trimmed V and J ends, which lost 6 bases and 7 bases, there was a span of 13 bases. Germline V gene data show CDR1 as LNHDA and CDR2 as SQIVND (reference sequence). The CDR3 has 12 residues. The CDR3 here is CASSPNRFEQYF. For the CDR3, the DNA is TGTGCCAGTAGCCCCAACAGGTTTGAGCAGTACTTC.

The chain combines TRBV3-1 (or the pseudogene TRBV3-2) with TRBJ1-2; D possibly corresponds to TRBD1 (5 bases). Trimming removed 0 bases at V and 4 bases at J, with 9 bases between. Germline V gives CDR1 LGHDT, CDR2 YNNKEL (reference sequence). The CDR3 has 14 residues. The CDR3 region has the DNA TGTGCCAGCAGCCAAGACTTACAGGCCTATGGCTACACCTTC. It is translated as CASSQDLQAYGYTF.

This clone was recorded only once. The chain links TRBV5-1 to TRBJ2-1, with D possibly matching TRBD2 (6 bases). V lost 7 bases and J 7 bases, leaving 18 bases between the germline ends. Germline V gene lookup returns CDR1 SGHRS and CDR2 YFSETQ. The CDR3 is 14 amino acids. This chain's CDR3 is CASGRAPGRNEQFF. In DNA, the CDR3 is TGCGCCAGCGGCCGCGCCCCGGGGAGGAATGAGCAGTTCTTC.

This clone was detected once. The rearrangement links TRBV5-4 to TRBJ2-3, with 14 bases identical to TRBD2. V shed 4 bases and J 1 base; nucleotides not matched to a gene: 8. The CDR3 has 18 residues. Germline V gene lookup returns CDR1 SGHNT and CDR2 YYREEE (reference sequence). CDR3 in DNA: TGTGCCAGCAGCCCAGGACTAGCGGGAGGTAGAGGCACAGATACGCAGTATTTT. Residues: CASSPGLAGGRGTDTQYF.

In this sample, this clone turned up once. V gene TRBV20-1 combines with J gene TRBJ2-4, with D perhaps matching TRBD2 (5 bases). Trimming left V 8 bases short and J 9 bases short, with 14 bases between. The CDR3 is 11 amino acids. Looked up from germline, CDR1 is DFQATT and CDR2 is SNEGSKA (reference sequence). CDR3 nucleotide sequence: TGCAGTTTCGCCGATCGGGGCATTCAGTACTTC. Its protein is CSFADRGIQYF.

The genes are TRBV28 and TRBJ2-2; 7 nucleotides line up with TRBD2. Per the germline V gene, CDR1 is MDHEN and CDR2 is SYDVKM. V was pared by 11 bases and J by 0 bases, with 6 bases of the junction left unmatched. The CDR3 has 14 residues. Written as DNA, the CDR3 is TGTGCCCTTGGCAGCGGGGCGAACACCGGGGAGCTGTTTTTT. This codes for CALGSGANTGELFF.

This clone was seen a few times. The chain recombines TRBV2 with TRBJ2-7; D not certain. CDR3 length: 14 residues. CDR1 and CDR2 (germline): SNHLY, FYNNEI. With 5 bases removed from V and 0 bases from J, the gap between germline ends came to 11 bases. The CDR3 spells CASSMSLDSYEQYF. In DNA, the CDR3 is TGTGCCAGCAGTATGTCCCTAGACTCCTACGAGCAGTACTTC.

The chain joins TRBV5-1 to TRBJ1-2, with 10 nucleotides matching TRBD1. Losses at the gene ends were 8 bases for V and 7 bases for J; bases not matched to a gene: 2. Germline V gene lookup returns CDR1 SGHRS and CDR2 YFSETQ. CDR3 size: 11 residues. CDR3 amino acids: CARRTGGGYTF. In DNA, the CDR3 is TGCGCCAGACGGACAGGGGGTGGCTACACCTTC.

The chain combines TRBV6-6 with TRBJ1-5; D perhaps matches TRBD1 (6 bases). Germline loops: CDR1 MNHNY, CDR2 SVGAGI (reference sequence). This CDR3 contains 13 residues. The V gene lost 6 bases and the J gene lost 4 bases, with 10 bases spanning the gap. In DNA form, the CDR3 reads TGTGCCAGCAGCTCAGACAGGAATCAGCCCCAGCATTTT. This encodes CASSSDRNQPQHF.

The chain links TRBV2 to TRBJ2-5, with D tentatively TRBD2 (5 bases). The V and J ends lost 1 base and 1 base respectively, with 13 bases between them. This CDR3 has 16 residues. Germline assignment: CDR1 SNHLY and CDR2 FYNNEI. CDR3 coding DNA: TGTGCCAGCAGTGAAGGCGGACGGGGAACCCAAGAGACCCAGTACTTC. Residues: CASSEGGRGTQETQYF.

V and J are TRBV7-9 and TRBJ1-3; D remains unclear. Trimming left V 4 bases short and J 4 bases short, with 8 bases between. CDR1 and CDR2 (germline): SEHNR, FQNEAQ (reference sequence). This CDR3 contains 13 residues. The CDR3 nucleotides read TGTGCCAGCAGCTACCCCCTAGGAAACACCATATATTTT. The encoded protein is CASSYPLGNTIYF.

The chain is built from TRBV6-5 and TRBJ2-7; 10 bases map to TRBD1. CDR3 size: 14 residues. J lost 7 bases, V lost 7 bases, and 10 bases had no gene match. Per germline, CDR1 MNHEY and CDR2 SVGAGI. The DNA of the CDR3 is TGTGCCAGCACCTCACTAGGGACAGGGGTTGAGCAGTACTTC. This gives the protein CASTSLGTGVEQYF.

A single count supports this clone. V and J are TRBV14 and TRBJ2-3, with D possibly being TRBD1 (6 bases). CDR1 and CDR2 (germline): SGHDN, FVKESK. Trimming removed 4 bases at V and 3 bases at J, with 11 bases between. This CDR3 has 14 residues. In nucleotides, the CDR3 is TGTGCCAGCAGCCCTACAGGGTGGACAGATACGCAGTATTTT. Translating it yields CASSPTGWTDTQYF.

The V and J genes are TRBV7-9 and TRBJ1-4; possibly TRBD1 for D (6 bases). Germline V CDR1 and CDR2: SEHNR, FQNEAQ (reference sequence). The germline V and J ends were trimmed by 4 bases and 4 bases, with 10 bases remaining between them. The CDR3 loop spans 14 amino acids. The CDR3 sequence is CASSSGQVNEKLFF. CDR3 coding DNA: TGTGCCAGCAGCTCGGGACAAGTTAATGAAAAACTGTTTTTT.

The chain links TRBV7-2 to TRBJ2-3; D gene ambiguous. The CDR3 spans 14 residues. Trimming took 4 bases from V and 1 from J, leaving 9 bases between them. The germline V gene encodes CDR1 SGHTA and CDR2 FQGNSA. This CDR3 reads CASSSRWGTDTQYF. The DNA of the CDR3 is TGTGCCAGCAGCTCGCGGTGGGGCACAGATACGCAGTATTTT. Full variable domain (missing parts from reference TRBV7-2 and TRBJ2-3): GAGVSQSPSNKVTEKGKDVELRCDPISGHTALYWYRQSLGQGLEFLIYFQGNSAPDKSGLPSDRFSAERTGGSVSTLTIQRTQQEDSAVYLCASSSRWGTDTQYFGPGTRLTVL.